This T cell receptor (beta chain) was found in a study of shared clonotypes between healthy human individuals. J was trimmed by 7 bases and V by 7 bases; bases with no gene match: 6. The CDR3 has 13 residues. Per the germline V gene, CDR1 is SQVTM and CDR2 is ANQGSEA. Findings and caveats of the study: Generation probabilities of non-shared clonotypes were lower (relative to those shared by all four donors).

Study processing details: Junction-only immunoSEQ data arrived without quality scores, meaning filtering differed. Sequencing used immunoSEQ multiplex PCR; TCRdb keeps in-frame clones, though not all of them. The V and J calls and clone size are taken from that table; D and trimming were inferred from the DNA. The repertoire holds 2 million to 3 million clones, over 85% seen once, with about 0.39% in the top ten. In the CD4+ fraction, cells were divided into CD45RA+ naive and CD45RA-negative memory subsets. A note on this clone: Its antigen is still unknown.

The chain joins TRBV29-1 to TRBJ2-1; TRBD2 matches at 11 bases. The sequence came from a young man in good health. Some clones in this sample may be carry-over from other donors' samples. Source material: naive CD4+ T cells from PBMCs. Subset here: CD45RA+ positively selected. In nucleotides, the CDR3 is TGCAGCGGGCGACTAGCGGGATATAATGAGCAGTTCTTC. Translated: CSGRLAGYNEQFF.